One sample yielded the 31 T cell receptor beta chains listed below, sequenced in a study of read filtering for tumor transcriptome and immune sequencing. This library used approximately 390 ng RNA and molecular barcoded adaptors spanning alpha/delta and beta/gamma chains. TCRdb re-derived calls from the reads in MiXCR, one entry per CDR3 protein. This table holds approximately 90,000 distinct CDR3 sequences, more than 9% found once. The sample was a population of CD138-negative cells sorted from bone marrow. The receptor set was obtained from a donor aged 40 or older with multiple myeloma.

This clonotype was recorded many times. The chain couples TRBV5-1 to TRBJ2-7; TRBD1 is a possible D gene (6 bases). Germline V CDR1 and CDR2: SGHRS, YFSETQ. The ends were cut back, 4 bases at V and 3 bases at J, with 17 bases in the middle. The CDR3 spans 15 residues. The CDR3 DNA follows: TGCGCCAGCAGCACCGACCCAGGGGCCCGCTACGAGCAGTACTTC. This encodes CASSTDPGARYEQYF.

This clonotype came up many times. This chain uses TRBV4-2 with TRBJ2-2, with D possibly matching TRBD1 (5 bases). The CDR3 covers 14 residues. Germline values: CDR1 LGHNA, CDR2 YNFKEQ. Trimming cost V 4 bases and J 1 base, with 7 bases left between them. CDR3 DNA sequence: TGTGCCAGCAGCCTCACAGGGAACACCGGGGAGCTGTTTTTT. Translation: CASSLTGNTGELFF.

This clonotype was counted ten times or more. This chain links TRBV7-9 with TRBJ2-5; D is undetermined. V lost 6 bases, J lost 3 bases, and 8 bases lay in between. The CDR3 has 12 residues. Germline V gives CDR1 SEHNR, CDR2 FQNEAQ (reference sequence). The CDR3 loop reads CASSLPEETQYF. The CDR3 coding sequence is TGTGCCAGCAGTTTACCCGAAGAGACCCAGTACTTC.

This clonotype was observed many times. The V and J genes are TRBV5-1 and TRBJ2-1, with 8 bases matching TRBD1. V shed 4 bases, J shed 4 bases, and the junction held 4 bases outside the gene matches. CDR3 length equals 14 residues. CDR1 SGHRS and CDR2 YFSETQ come from the germline V gene. The CDR3 sequence is CASSPGQGYNEQFF. The DNA for the CDR3 is TGCGCCAGCAGCCCCGGACAGGGTTACAATGAGCAGTTCTTC.

This clonotype was picked up a small number of times. J is TRBJ2-7 and V is TRBV6-2 or TRBV6-3; 8 nucleotides line up with TRBD2. The CDR3 has 14 amino acids. Germline-derived CDR1 and CDR2 are MNHEY and SVGEGT. V trimming: 2 bases; J trimming: 6 bases; junction bases outside the gene matches: 6. The CDR3 loop reads CASSYPAGGVEQYF. Written as DNA, the CDR3 is TGTGCCAGCAGTTACCCCGCCGGGGGGGTCGAGCAGTACTTC.

The table lists this clonotype with many counts. The V gene is TRBV11-3, the J gene TRBJ1-1, with D maybe TRBD1 (5 bases). The V gene's germline CDR1 is SGHNT and CDR2 YENEEA. V lost 3 bases and J 5 bases, leaving 10 bases between the germline ends. The CDR3 runs 13 residues. The CDR3 DNA sequence: TGTGCCAGCAGCTTGGGGCCCGGTACTGAAGCTTTCTTT. Its translation is CASSLGPGTEAFF.

This clonotype was detected only a few times. The chain uses TRBV5-8 and TRBJ1-5; D is unclear. The CDR3 is 14 amino acids. The germline V gene encodes CDR1 SGHTS and CDR2 YDEGEE. Trimming cost V 2 bases and J 4 bases, with 10 bases left between them. For the CDR3, the DNA is TGTGCCAGCAGCTTTCGAGAAGGGAATCAGCCCCAGCATTTT. It codes for CASSFREGNQPQHF.

This clonotype was seen repeatedly, ten times or more. The V gene is TRBV6-6, the J gene TRBJ2-2; TRBD1 matches 7 bases. In germline, CDR1 is MNHNY, CDR2 SVGAGI (reference sequence). The CDR3 has 14 amino acids. The V and J ends lost 2 bases and 6 bases, in that order; junction bases with no gene match: 3. The DNA for the CDR3 is TGTGCCAGCAGTTACGGTCAGGGGGCCGGGGAGCTGTTTTTT. This codes for CASSYGQGAGELFF.

The chain combines TRBV10-2 with TRBJ2-1, with 9 bases that match TRBD1. V was pared by 6 bases and J by 9 bases, with 12 bases of the junction left unmatched. The length of the CDR3 is 15 residues. CDR1 WSHSY and CDR2 SAAADI come from the germline V gene. The CDR3 nucleotides read TGCGCCAGCAGAGAACCGGGACAGGGTAGGAGTGAGCAGTTCTTC. It translates to CASREPGQGRSEQFF.

This clonotype was seen ten or more times. V usage is TRBV5-1 and J usage is TRBJ2-7; 9 nucleotides match TRBD1. The germline V gene has CDR1 SGHRS and CDR2 YFSETQ. The CDR3 loop spans 15 amino acids. Germline trimming cut 0 bases from V and 5 bases from J; bases unmatched to any gene: 6. The CDR3, as DNA: TGCGCCAGCAGCTTGGGGACAGGGGATTTCAACGAGCAGTACTTC. Translating gives CASSLGTGDFNEQYF.

This clonotype was seen repeatedly, ten times or more. The CDR3 coding sequence is TGTGCCAGCCAAAGACTAGCAGGGGGCCAATCCGAATACAATGAGCAGTTCTTC. It is translated as CASQRLAGGQSEYNEQFF. The chain uses TRBV6-1 and TRBJ2-1; possible D gene TRBD1, 8 bases. This CDR3 spans 18 amino acids. Germline values: CDR1 MNHNS, CDR2 SASEGT. V dropped 8 bases and J dropped 4 bases, with 27 bases sitting between them.

Only a few counts were recorded for this clonotype. The V gene is TRBV29-1, the J gene TRBJ2-5, with TRBD1 identical over 11 bases. This CDR3 has 15 residues. J was trimmed by 4 bases and V by 4 bases; bases with no gene match: 8. Germline CDR1 and CDR2: SQVTM and ANQGSEA. In DNA form, the CDR3 reads TGCAGCGTTGTGCCCCGGGACAGGGGGAGAGAGACCCAGTACTTC. This gives the protein CSVVPRDRGRETQYF.

Comment on this clonotype: Mismatch with germline at one junction end may stem from a read error. The J gene is TRBJ2-3, the V gene TRBV5-1; tentative D call: TRBD1 (6 bases). CDR1 and CDR2 from the germline V gene are SGHRS and YFSETQ. The CDR3 spans 13 residues. Here the CDR3 reads CVSRDIRTDTQYF. DNA of the CDR3: TGCGTCAGCCGGGACATACGCACAGATACGCAGTATTTT.

At least ten counts were recorded for this clonotype. The J gene is TRBJ1-2, the V gene TRBV19; D remains ambiguous. Germline V gene data show CDR1 as LNHDA and CDR2 as SQIVND (reference sequence). The CDR3 runs 13 residues. The ends were cut back, 5 bases at V and 0 bases at J, with 7 bases in the middle. CDR3 amino acids: CASSEGANYGYTF. The CDR3 nucleotides are TGTGCCAGTAGTGAGGGAGCTAACTATGGCTACACCTTC.

This clonotype was detected many times. The genes are TRBV5-1 and TRBJ1-4; D is possibly TRBD1 (6 bases). The CDR3 contains 14 residues. V was shortened by 2 bases and J by 8 bases, with 13 bases between the two germline ends. CDR1 is SGHRS and CDR2 is YFSETQ in the germline V gene. The CDR3 reads CASSFSGALEKLFF. The CDR3 DNA follows: TGCGCCAGCAGCTTTTCAGGGGCTTTAGAAAAACTGTTTTTT.

This clonotype was seen at least ten times. This chain uses TRBV20-1 with TRBJ2-7; possible D gene TRBD1, 6 bases. V lost 5 bases and J lost 6, with 14 bases in between. In germline, CDR1 is DFQATT, CDR2 SNEGSKA (reference sequence). The CDR3 contains 12 residues. The DNA of the CDR3 is TGCAGTGCTTCACAGGGTCTCTCCGAGCAGTACTTC. As protein: CSASQGLSEQYF.

In its sample, this clonotype was seen many times. The rearrangement joins TRBV28 to TRBJ2-2; D remains unclear. The CDR3 length is 15 residues. Germline CDR1 reads MDHEN; CDR2 reads SYDVKM. Trimming left V 1 base short and J 0 bases short, with 6 bases between. The CDR3 region is CASSLYPSNTGELFF. The DNA for the CDR3 is TGTGCCAGCAGTTTATACCCCTCGAACACCGGGGAGCTGTTTTTT.

This clonotype was observed at least ten times. V and J are TRBV20-1 and TRBJ2-3, with 10 bases identical to TRBD2. The CDR3 runs 15 residues. In germline, CDR1 is DFQATT, CDR2 SNEGSKA (reference sequence). V shed 3 bases, J shed 4 bases, and the junction held 7 bases outside the gene matches. CDR3 sequence (DNA): TGCAGTGCTAGCTCTTCACTAGCGGGGTCAGATACGCAGTATTTT. This codes for CSASSSLAGSDTQYF.

Judged by abundance, this clonotype is medium-sized. This chain uses TRBV7-2 with TRBJ2-5, with TRBD2 matching 11 bases. Losses at the gene ends were 4 bases for V and 7 bases for J; bases not matched to a gene: 8. In germline, CDR1 is SGHTA, CDR2 FQGNSA. The CDR3 covers 15 residues. CDR3 DNA: TGTGCCAGCAGCTCAGGGGGGACTAGCGGATCGACCCAGTACTTC. This encodes CASSSGGTSGSTQYF.

The CDR3 DNA reads TGTGCCAGCAGACCCCCTAGCGCAACTGCCAATGAGCAGTTCTTC. Amino acids: CASRPPSATANEQFF. V is TRBV7-9 and J is TRBJ2-1; maybe TRBD2 (6 bases). Germline V gene lookup returns CDR1 SEHNR and CDR2 FQNEAQ (reference sequence). This CDR3 has 15 residues. Deletions cut 6 bases from V and 6 bases from J, with 18 bases between.

This clonotype came up many times. The gene calls are TRBV6-6 and TRBJ2-7, with 11 bases fitting TRBD2. The CDR3 loop spans 15 amino acids. Per germline, CDR1 MNHNY and CDR2 SVGAGI (reference sequence). The V gene end was trimmed by 5 bases and the J gene end by 6 bases; junction bases not matched to a gene: 9. As DNA, the CDR3 is TGTGCCAGCAGTGGGTGGGGGCTAGCGGGAGGCGAGCAGTACTTC. This sequence encodes CASSGWGLAGGEQYF.

This clonotype was recorded many times. The chain combines TRBV7-8 with TRBJ1-4, with D uncertain. The V end lost 5 bases, the J end lost 4 bases, and 8 bases lay between the germline ends. Germline CDR1 and CDR2: SGHVS and FQNEAQ. The CDR3 contains 13 residues. The CDR3 sequence: CASSPLLNEKLFF. CDR3 in DNA: TGTGCCAGCAGCCCACTCCTTAATGAAAAACTGTTTTTT.

In this sample, this clonotype turned up many times. A junction end diverges from the germline sequence, so it may reflect a read error. The chain combines TRBV7-6 with TRBJ2-5; D is undetermined. Germline CDR1 and CDR2: SGHVS and FNYEAQ. CDR3 length: 11 residues. CDR3 DNA sequence: TGTGCCAGCAGCATAGCTCAGACCCAGTACTTC. Translated: CASSIAQTQYF.

This clonotype was counted ten times or more. This chain uses TRBV19 with TRBJ2-2, with unresolved D. The CDR3 extends over 14 amino acids. Germline assignment: CDR1 LNHDA and CDR2 SQIVND (reference sequence). Trimming cost V 6 bases and J 4 bases, with 12 bases left between them. In DNA, the CDR3 is TGTGCCAGTAGCGCCTCCCCCCTCACCGGGGAGCTGTTTTTT. Translation gives CASSASPLTGELFF.

The DNA for the CDR3 is TGCAGCGTCCCTAGCGGGAGCCGGAATGAGCAGTTCTTC. Protein product: CSVPSGSRNEQFF. The chain carries TRBV29-1 and TRBJ2-1, with 10 bases fitting TRBD2. Germline CDR1 SQVTM, CDR2 ANQGSEA. The CDR3 runs 13 residues. Trimming at V came to 6 bases and at J to 7 bases, leaving 6 bases not matched to a gene.

The sample holds many counts of this clonotype. The chain couples TRBV7-9 to TRBJ2-3; 13 nucleotides match TRBD2. V lost 3 bases and J lost 6; bases outside the gene matches: 12. The CDR3 is 18 amino acids. Germline-derived CDR1 and CDR2 are SEHNR and FQNEAQ (reference sequence). CDR3 in amino acids: CASSFQPGLAGNRDTQYF. CDR3 DNA sequence: TGTGCCAGCAGCTTCCAACCGGGACTAGCGGGAAACCGGGATACGCAGTATTTT.

A word on this clonotype: An end of the junction differs from the germline gene, which may be a read error. The rearrangement links TRBV14 to TRBJ2-1; no definite D call. CDR1 SGHDN and CDR2 FVKESK come from the germline V gene. The CDR3 is made up of 13 amino acids. The CDR3 protein is CASGQDRHSEQFF. The CDR3 nucleotides are TGTGCCAGCGGCCAAGATCGTCACAGTGAGCAGTTCTTC.

This clonotype was counted ten times or more. The chain links TRBV7-3 to TRBJ1-6; D remains unclear. This CDR3 comprises 13 residues. The germline V gene has CDR1 SGHTA and CDR2 FQGTGA. V was cut by 2 bases and J by 14 bases, with 13 bases left in between. As DNA, the CDR3 is TGTGCCAGCAGCTTAGGAGGTTGGGGTGCCCTCCACTTT. Protein sequence: CASSLGGWGALHF. Drawing the rest from reference TRBV7-3 and TRBJ1-6, the complete variable domain is GAGVSQTPSNKVTEKGKYVELRCDPISGHTALYWYRQSLGQGPEFLIYFQGTGAADDSGLPNDRFFAVRPEGSVSTLKIQRTERGDSAVYLCASSLGGWGALHFGNGTRLTVT.

Notes on this clonotype: At one of its ends the junction is not consistent with the germline gene, which may arise from a read error. The chain combines TRBV20-1 with TRBJ2-7; 7 nucleotides line up with TRBD1. This CDR3 contains 14 residues. CDR1 DFQATT and CDR2 SNEGSKA come from the germline V gene (reference sequence). The CDR3 coding sequence is TGCAGTGCTTCCAAACAGGGGACGACCTACGAGCAGCACTTC. Protein product: CSASKQGTTYEQHF.

This clonotype was observed at least ten times. The chain uses TRBV6-5 and TRBJ2-2; maybe TRBD1 (5 bases). This CDR3 is 14 amino acids long. Looked up from germline, CDR1 is MNHEY and CDR2 is SVGAGI. Trimming pared 2 bases from V and 7 bases from J, leaving 11 bases between. The CDR3 spells CASSYDPRGGELFF. The CDR3 nucleotides read TGTGCCAGCAGTTACGACCCAAGGGGCGGGGAGCTGTTTTTT.

This clonotype was recorded at least ten times. This chain joins TRBV10-2 and TRBJ2-3; D gene unclear. Germline lookup yields CDR1 WSHSY and CDR2 SAAADI. The CDR3 has 12 residues. V was shortened by 6 bases and J by 2 bases, with 6 bases between the two germline ends. The CDR3 coding sequence is TGCGCCAGCAGGGATGTCACAGATACGCAGTATTTT. It specifies CASRDVTDTQYF.